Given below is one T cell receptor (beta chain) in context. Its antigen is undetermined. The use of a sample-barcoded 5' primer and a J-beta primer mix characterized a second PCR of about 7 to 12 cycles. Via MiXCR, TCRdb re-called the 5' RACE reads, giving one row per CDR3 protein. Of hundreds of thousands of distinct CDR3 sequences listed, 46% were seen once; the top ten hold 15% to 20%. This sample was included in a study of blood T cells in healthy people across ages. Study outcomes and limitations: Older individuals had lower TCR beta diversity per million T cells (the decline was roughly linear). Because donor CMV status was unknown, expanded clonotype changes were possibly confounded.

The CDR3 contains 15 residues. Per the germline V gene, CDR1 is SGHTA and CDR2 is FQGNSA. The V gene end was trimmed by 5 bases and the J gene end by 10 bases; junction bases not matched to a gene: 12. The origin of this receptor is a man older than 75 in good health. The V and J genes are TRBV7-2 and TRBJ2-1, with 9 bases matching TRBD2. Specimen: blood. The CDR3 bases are TGTGCCAGCAGCACAAGACTAGCGGTCTCCTACGAGCAGTTCTTC. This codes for CASSTRLAVSYEQFF.